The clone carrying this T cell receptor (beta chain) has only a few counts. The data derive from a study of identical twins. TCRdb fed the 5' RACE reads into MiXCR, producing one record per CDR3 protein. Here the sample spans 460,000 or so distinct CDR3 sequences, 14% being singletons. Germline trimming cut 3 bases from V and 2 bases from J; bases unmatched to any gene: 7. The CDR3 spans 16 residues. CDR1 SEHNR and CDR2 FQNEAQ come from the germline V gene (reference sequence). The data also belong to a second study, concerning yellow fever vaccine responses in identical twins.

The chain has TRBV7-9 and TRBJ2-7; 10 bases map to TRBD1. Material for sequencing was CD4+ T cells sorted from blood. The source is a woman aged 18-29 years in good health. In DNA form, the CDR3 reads TGTGCCAGCAGCTTTCAGCCGGGACAGGGGCCCTACGAGCAGTACTTC. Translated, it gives CASSFQPGQGPYEQYF.